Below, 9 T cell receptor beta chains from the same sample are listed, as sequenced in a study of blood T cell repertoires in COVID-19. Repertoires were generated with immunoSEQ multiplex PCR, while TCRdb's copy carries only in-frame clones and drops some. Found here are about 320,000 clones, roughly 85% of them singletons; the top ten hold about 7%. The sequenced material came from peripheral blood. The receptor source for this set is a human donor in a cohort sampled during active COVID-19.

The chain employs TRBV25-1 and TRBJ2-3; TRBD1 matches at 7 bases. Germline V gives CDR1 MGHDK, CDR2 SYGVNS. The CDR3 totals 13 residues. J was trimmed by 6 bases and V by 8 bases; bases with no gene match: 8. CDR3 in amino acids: CASLTGTADTQYF. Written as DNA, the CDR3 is TGTGCCAGCTTGACAGGGACCGCGGATACGCAGTATTTT.

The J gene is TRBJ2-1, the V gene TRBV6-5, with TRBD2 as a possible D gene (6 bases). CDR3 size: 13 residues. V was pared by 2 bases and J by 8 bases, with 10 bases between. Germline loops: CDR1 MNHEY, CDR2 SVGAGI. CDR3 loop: CASSYRDFHEQFF. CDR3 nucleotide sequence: TGTGCCAGCAGTTACAGGGACTTCCATGAGCAGTTCTTC.

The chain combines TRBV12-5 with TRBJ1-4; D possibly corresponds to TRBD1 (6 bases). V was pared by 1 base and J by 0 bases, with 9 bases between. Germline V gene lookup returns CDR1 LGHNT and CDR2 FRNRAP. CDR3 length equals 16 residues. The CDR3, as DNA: TGTGCTAGTGGTTTGGGGACAGCCCCAACTAATGAAAAACTGTTTTTT. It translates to CASGLGTAPTNEKLFF. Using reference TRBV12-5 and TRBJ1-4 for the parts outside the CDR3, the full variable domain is DARVTQTPRHKVTEMGQEVTMRCQPILGHNTVFWYRQTMMQGLELLAYFRNRAPLDDSGMPKDRFSAEMPDATLATLKIQPSEPRDSAVYFCASGLGTAPTNEKLFFGSGTQLSVL.

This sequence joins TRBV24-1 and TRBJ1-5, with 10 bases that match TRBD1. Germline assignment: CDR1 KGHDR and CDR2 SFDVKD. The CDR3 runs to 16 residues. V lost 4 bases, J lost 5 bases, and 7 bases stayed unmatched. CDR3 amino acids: CATSENGQGDHQPQHF. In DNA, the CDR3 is TGTGCCACCAGTGAAAACGGACAGGGGGACCATCAGCCCCAGCATTTT.

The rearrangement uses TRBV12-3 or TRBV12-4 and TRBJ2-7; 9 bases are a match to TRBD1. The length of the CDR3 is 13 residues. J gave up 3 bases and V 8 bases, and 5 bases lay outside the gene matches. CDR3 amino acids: CASGYRGHYEQYF. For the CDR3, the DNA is TGTGCCAGCGGATACAGGGGGCACTACGAGCAGTACTTC.

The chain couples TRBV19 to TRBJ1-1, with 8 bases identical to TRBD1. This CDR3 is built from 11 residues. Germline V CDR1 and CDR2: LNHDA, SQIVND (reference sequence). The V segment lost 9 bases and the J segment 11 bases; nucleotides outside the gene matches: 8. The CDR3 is CASARQGKAFF. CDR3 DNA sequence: TGTGCCAGCGCTAGACAGGGGAAGGCTTTCTTT.

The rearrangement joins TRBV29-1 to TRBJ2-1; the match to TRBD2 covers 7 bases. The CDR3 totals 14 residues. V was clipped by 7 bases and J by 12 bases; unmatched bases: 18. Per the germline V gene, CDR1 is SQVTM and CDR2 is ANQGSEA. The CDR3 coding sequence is TGCAGCGCTAAAAAGCGGGACGGAGATTTTGGGCAGTTCTTC. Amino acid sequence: CSAKKRDGDFGQFF.

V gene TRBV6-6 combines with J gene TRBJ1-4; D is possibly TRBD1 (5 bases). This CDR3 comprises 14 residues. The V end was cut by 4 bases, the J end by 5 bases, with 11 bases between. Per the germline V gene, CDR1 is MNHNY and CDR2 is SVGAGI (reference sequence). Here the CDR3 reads CASSSQGGNEKLFF. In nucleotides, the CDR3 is TGTGCCAGCAGTTCCCAGGGCGGCAATGAAAAACTGTTTTTT.

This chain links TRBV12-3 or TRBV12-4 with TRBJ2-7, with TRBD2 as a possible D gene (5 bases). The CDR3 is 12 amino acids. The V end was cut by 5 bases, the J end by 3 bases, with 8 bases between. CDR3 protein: CASSLRDYEQYF. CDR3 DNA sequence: TGTGCCAGCAGTCTACGGGACTACGAGCAGTACTTC.